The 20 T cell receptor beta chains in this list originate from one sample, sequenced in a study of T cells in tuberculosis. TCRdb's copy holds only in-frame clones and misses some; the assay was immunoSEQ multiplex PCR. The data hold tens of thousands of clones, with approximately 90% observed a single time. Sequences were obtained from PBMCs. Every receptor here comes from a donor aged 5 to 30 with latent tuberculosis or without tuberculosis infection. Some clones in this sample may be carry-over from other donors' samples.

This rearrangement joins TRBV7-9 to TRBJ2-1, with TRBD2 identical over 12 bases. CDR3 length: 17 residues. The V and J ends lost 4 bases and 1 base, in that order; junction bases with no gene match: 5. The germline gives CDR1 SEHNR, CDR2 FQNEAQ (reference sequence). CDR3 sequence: CASSSTSGGPSYNEQFF. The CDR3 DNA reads TGTGCCAGCAGCTCAACTAGCGGGGGGCCGTCCTACAATGAGCAGTTCTTC.

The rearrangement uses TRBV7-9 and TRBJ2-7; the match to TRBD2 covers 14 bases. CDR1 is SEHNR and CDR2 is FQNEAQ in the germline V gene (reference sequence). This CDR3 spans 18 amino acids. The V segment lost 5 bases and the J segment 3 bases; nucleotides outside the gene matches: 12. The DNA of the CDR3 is TGTGCCAGCAGCCCACTCCAGACTAGCGGGAGGGTCTTCTACGAGCAGTACTTC. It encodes CASSPLQTSGRVFYEQYF.

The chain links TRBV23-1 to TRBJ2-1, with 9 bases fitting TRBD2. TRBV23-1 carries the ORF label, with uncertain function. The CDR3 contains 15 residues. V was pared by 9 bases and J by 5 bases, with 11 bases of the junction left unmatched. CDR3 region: CASSGGLALNNEQFF. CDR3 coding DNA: TGCGCCAGTTCTGGTGGACTAGCGCTCAACAATGAGCAGTTCTTC.

This CDR3 reads CAISERTDYEQYF. CDR3 sequence (DNA): TGTGCCATCAGTGAGCGGACAGACTACGAGCAGTACTTC. This chain joins TRBV10-3 and TRBJ2-7; D might be TRBD1 (6 bases). Trimming left V 2 bases short and J 3 bases short, with 8 bases between. This CDR3 contains 13 residues. Germline loops: CDR1 ENHRY, CDR2 SYGVKD.

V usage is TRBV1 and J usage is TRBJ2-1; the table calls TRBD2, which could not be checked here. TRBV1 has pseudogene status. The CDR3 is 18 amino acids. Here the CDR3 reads CTSSQDLAGGYSYNEQFF. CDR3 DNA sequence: TGCACCAGCAGCCAGGATCTAGCGGGGGGCTACTCCTACAATGAGCAGTTCTTC.

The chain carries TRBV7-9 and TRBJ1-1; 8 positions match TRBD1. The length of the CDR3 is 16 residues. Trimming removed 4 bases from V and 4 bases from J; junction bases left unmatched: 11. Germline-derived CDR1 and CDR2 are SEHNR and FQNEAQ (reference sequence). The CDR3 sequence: CASSSPQGAQGTEAFF. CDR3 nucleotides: TGTGCCAGCAGCTCCCCGCAGGGGGCGCAGGGCACTGAAGCTTTCTTT.

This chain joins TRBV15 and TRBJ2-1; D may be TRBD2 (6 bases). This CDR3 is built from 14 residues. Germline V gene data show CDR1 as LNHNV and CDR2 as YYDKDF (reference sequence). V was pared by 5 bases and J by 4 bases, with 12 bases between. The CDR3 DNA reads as TGTGCCACCAGCTCTGCGGGGTCGTACAATGAGCAGTTCTTC. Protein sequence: CATSSAGSYNEQFF.

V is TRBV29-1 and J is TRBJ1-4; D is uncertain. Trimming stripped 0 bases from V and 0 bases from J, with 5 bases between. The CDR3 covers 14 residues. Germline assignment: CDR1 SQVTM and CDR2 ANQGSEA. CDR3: CSVEDQTTNEKLFF. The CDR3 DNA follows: TGCAGCGTTGAAGATCAGACAACTAATGAAAAACTGTTTTTT. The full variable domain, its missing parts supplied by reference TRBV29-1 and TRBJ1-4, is SAVISQKPSRDICQRGTSLTIQCQVDSQVTMMFWYRQQPGQSLTLIATANQGSEATYESGFVIDKFPISRPNLTFSTLTVSNMSPEDSSIYLCSVEDQTTNEKLFFGSGTQLSVL.

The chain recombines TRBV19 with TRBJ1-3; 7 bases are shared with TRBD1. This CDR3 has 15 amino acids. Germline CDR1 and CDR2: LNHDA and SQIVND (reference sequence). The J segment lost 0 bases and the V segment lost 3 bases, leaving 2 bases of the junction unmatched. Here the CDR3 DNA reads TGTGCCAGTAGTATGAGGACAGGCTCTGGAAACACCATATATTTT. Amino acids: CASSMRTGSGNTIYF.

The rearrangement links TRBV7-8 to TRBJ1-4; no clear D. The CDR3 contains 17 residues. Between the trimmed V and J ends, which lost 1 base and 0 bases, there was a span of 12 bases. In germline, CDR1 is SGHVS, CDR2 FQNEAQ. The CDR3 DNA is TGTGCCAGCAGCTTAGGTTTAACCCGCGCAACTAATGAAAAACTGTTTTTT. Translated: CASSLGLTRATNEKLFF.

The DNA of the CDR3 is TGCGCCAGCAGCCCTATAACGACAGGGGACACTGAAGCTTTCTTT. Translated, it gives CASSPITTGDTEAFF. The chain carries TRBV5-1 and TRBJ1-1; the match to TRBD1 covers 8 bases. This CDR3 has 15 amino acids. The V and J ends lost 4 bases and 3 bases, in that order; junction bases with no gene match: 8. Germline CDR1 is SGHRS and CDR2 is YFSETQ.

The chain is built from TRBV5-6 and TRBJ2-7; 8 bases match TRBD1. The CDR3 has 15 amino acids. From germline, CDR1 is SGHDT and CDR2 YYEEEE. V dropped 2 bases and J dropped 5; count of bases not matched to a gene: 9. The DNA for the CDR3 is TGTGCCAGCAGCTTTCCCCAGGGGGCCCAGAACGAGCAGTACTTC. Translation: CASSFPQGAQNEQYF.

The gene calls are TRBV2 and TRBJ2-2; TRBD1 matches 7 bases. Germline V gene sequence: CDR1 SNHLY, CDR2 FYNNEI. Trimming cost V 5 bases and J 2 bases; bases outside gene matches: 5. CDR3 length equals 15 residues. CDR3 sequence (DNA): TGTGCCAGCAGTCCGGACAGGATTAACACCGGGGAGCTGTTTTTT. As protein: CASSPDRINTGELFF.

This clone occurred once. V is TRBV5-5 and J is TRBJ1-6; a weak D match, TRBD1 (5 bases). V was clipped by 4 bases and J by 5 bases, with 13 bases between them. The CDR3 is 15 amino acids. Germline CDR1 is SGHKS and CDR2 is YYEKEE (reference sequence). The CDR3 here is CASSLKGGDNSPLHF. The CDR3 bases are TGTGCCAGCAGCCTAAAGGGAGGGGATAATTCACCCCTCCACTTT. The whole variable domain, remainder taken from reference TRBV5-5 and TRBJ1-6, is DAGVTQSPTHLIKTRGQQVTLRCSPISGHKSVSWYQQVLGQGPQFIFQYYEKEERGRGNFPDRFSARQFPNYSSELNVNALLLGDSALYLCASSLKGGDNSPLHFGNGTRLTVT.

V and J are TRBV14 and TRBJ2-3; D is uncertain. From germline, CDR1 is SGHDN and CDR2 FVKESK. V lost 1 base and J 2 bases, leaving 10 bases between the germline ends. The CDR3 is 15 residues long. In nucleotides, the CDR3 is TGTGCCAGCAGCCAAGTATCCAGGAACACAGATACGCAGTATTTT. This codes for CASSQVSRNTDTQYF. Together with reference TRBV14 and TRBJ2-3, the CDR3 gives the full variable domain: EAGVTQFPSHSVIEKGQTVTLRCDPISGHDNLYWYRRVMGKEIKFLLHFVKESKQDESGMPNNRFLAERTGGTYSTLKVQPAELEDSGVYFCASSQVSRNTDTQYFGPGTRLTVL.

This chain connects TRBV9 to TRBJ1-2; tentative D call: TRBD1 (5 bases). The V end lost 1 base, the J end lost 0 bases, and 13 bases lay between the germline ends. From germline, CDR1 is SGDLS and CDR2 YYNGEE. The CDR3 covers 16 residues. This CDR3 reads CASSVNVGGANYGYTF. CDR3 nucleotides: TGTGCCAGCAGCGTAAACGTCGGAGGGGCTAACTATGGCTACACCTTC. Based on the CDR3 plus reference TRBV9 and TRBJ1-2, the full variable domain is DSGVTQTPKHLITATGQRVTLRCSPRSGDLSVYWYQQSLDQGLQFLIQYYNGEERAKGNILERFSAQQFPDLHSELNLSSLELGDSALYFCASSVNVGGANYGYTFGSGTRLTVV.

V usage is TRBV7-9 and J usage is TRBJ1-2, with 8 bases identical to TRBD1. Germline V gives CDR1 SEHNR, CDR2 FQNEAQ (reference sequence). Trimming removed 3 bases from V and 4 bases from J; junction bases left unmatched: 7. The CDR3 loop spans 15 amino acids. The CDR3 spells CASSLDRAPSYGYTF. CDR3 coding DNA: TGTGCCAGCAGCTTGGACAGGGCTCCTTCCTATGGCTACACCTTC.

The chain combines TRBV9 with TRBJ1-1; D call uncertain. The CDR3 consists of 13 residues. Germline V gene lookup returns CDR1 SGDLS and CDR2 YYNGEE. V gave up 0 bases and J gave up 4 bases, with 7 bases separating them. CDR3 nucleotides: TGTGCCAGCAGCGTAGGAGGTTCCACTGAAGCTTTCTTT. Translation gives CASSVGGSTEAFF. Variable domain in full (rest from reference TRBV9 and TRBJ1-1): DSGVTQTPKHLITATGQRVTLRCSPRSGDLSVYWYQQSLDQGLQFLIQYYNGEERAKGNILERFSAQQFPDLHSELNLSSLELGDSALYFCASSVGGSTEAFFGQGTRLTVV.

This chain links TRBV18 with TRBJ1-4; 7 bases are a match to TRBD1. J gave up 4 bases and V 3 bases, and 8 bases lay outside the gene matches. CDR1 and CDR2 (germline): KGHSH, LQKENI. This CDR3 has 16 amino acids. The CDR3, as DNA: TGTGCCAGCTCACCTGATTCCGCAGGGGGTAATGAAAAACTGTTTTTT. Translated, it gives CASSPDSAGGNEKLFF.

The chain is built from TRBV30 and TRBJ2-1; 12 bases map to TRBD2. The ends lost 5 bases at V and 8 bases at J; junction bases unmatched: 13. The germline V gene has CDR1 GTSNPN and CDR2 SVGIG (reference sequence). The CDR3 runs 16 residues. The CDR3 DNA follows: TGTGCCTGGGGAGACGAGACTAGCGGGAGTTACGATGAGCAGTTCTTC. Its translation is CAWGDETSGSYDEQFF.